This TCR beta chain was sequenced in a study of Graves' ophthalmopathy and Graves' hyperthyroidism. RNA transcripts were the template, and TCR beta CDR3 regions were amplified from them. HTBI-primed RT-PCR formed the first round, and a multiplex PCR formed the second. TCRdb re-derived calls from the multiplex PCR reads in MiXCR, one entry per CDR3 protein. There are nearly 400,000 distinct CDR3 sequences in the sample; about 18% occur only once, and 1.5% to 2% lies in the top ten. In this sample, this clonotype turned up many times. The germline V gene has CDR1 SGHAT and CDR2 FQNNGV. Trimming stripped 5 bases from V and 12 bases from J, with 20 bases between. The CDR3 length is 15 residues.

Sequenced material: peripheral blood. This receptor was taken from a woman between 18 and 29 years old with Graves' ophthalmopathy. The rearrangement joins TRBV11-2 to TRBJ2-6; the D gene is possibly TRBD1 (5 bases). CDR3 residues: CASSHEGHSAFVLTF. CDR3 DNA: TGTGCCAGCAGCCACGAAGGACATTCAGCTTTCGTCCTGACTTTC.